The 27 T cell receptor beta chains presented below share a single source sample, sequenced in a study of blood T cell repertoires in COVID-19. Measured with immunoSEQ multiplex PCR; TCRdb has only the in-frame clones, and not every one. In the table there are under 300,000 clones, 82% of which are singletons. Source material: peripheral blood. The receptors here all came from a woman in her sixties with active or convalescent COVID-19.

This clone has a handful of counts. The V call is TRBV6-5, the J call TRBJ1-1; 10 positions match TRBD1. The CDR3 loop spans 16 amino acids. Trimming removed 0 bases from V and 11 bases from J; junction bases left unmatched: 12. Germline lookup yields CDR1 MNHEY and CDR2 SVGAGI. The CDR3 protein is CASSYSVGTGEYRAFF. The CDR3 nucleotides are TGTGCCAGCAGTTACTCCGTCGGGACAGGGGAGTATCGGGCTTTCTTT.

This clone has just a few counts. This rearrangement joins TRBV4-1 to TRBJ1-2, with a tentative D call TRBD1 (5 bases). Germline V gene lookup returns CDR1 MGHRA and CDR2 YSYEKL. V was shortened by 1 base and J by 5 bases, with 11 bases between the two germline ends. The CDR3 is 14 residues long. The CDR3 reads CASSQGGGRYGYTF. In DNA, the CDR3 is TGCGCCAGCAGCCAAGGGGGGGGAAGGTATGGCTACACCTTC.

This CDR3 reads CASSLEGTGGINYGYTF. DNA for the CDR3: TGTGCCAGCAGCTTAGAAGGGACAGGGGGCATTAACTATGGCTACACCTTC. The genes are TRBV7-8 and TRBJ1-2; 12 bases agree with TRBD1. The CDR3 loop spans 17 amino acids. V trimming: 1 base; J trimming: 1 base; junction bases outside the gene matches: 4. Germline loops: CDR1 SGHVS, CDR2 FQNEAQ. Combining the CDR3 with reference TRBV7-8 and TRBJ1-2 gives the whole variable domain GAGVSQSPRYKVAKRGQDVALRCDPISGHVSLFWYQQALGQGPEFLTYFQNEAQLDKSGLPSDRFFAERPEGSVSTLKIQRTQQEDSAVYLCASSLEGTGGINYGYTFGSGTRLTVV.

This chain joins TRBV2 and TRBJ2-7; 7 positions agree with TRBD2. The germline V gene has CDR1 SNHLY and CDR2 FYNNEI. V was pared by 4 bases and J by 3 bases, with 9 bases of the junction left unmatched. The CDR3 totals 15 residues. The CDR3 DNA sequence: TGTGCCAGCAGTGTAGGAGCGGGGAACGTCTACGAGCAGTACTTC. Translating it yields CASSVGAGNVYEQYF.

A word on this clone: Other nucleotide sequences from this sample produce the same CDR3. This chain uses TRBV19 with TRBJ1-4; no firm D call. The length of the CDR3 is 12 residues. The V gene's germline CDR1 is LNHDA and CDR2 SQIVND (reference sequence). Trimming left V 3 bases short and J 8 bases short, with 7 bases between. The CDR3 region is CASSIRGEKLFF. CDR3 DNA: TGTGCCAGTAGTATTCGGGGAGAAAAACTGTTTTTT.

The rearrangement uses TRBV30 and TRBJ1-1, with D maybe TRBD1 (6 bases). Germline V gene data show CDR1 as GTSNPN and CDR2 as SVGIG (reference sequence). V lost 4 bases and J 1 base, leaving 16 bases between the germline ends. The CDR3 runs to 15 residues. CDR3 residues: CAWTKRGGGNTEAFF. The DNA of the CDR3 is TGTGCCTGGACTAAAAGGGGGGGAGGGAACACTGAAGCTTTCTTT.

The rearrangement joins TRBV12-3 or TRBV12-4 to TRBJ1-3; D call uncertain. The CDR3 covers 12 residues. The ends were cut back, 2 bases at V and 9 bases at J, with 8 bases in the middle. The CDR3 DNA is TGTGCCAGCAGTTTACTTCCAGGCACCATATATTTT. Translation gives CASSLLPGTIYF.

The chain has TRBV11-2 and TRBJ1-6, with D possibly TRBD1 on 5 matching bases. This CDR3 has 14 residues. Germline V lookup: CDR1 SGHAT, CDR2 FQNNGV. With 5 bases removed from V and 2 bases from J, the gap between germline ends came to 7 bases. The DNA of the CDR3 is TGTGCCAGCAGCCGGACACCCTATAATTCACCCCTCCACTTT. This gives the protein CASSRTPYNSPLHF.

The chain links TRBV7-8 to TRBJ1-5; TRBD1 matches 10 bases. Germline assignment: CDR1 SGHVS and CDR2 FQNEAQ. The CDR3 is made up of 16 amino acids. Unmatched junction bases numbered 4, after V lost 3 bases and J lost 2 bases. CDR3 in amino acids: CASSFGTGDGNQPQHF. CDR3 coding DNA: TGTGCCAGCAGCTTTGGGACAGGGGACGGCAATCAGCCCCAGCATTTT.

The chain recombines TRBV29-1 with TRBJ1-1, with D unresolved. CDR3 length: 17 amino acids. V was trimmed by 3 bases and J by 5 bases, leaving 25 bases between them. Germline-derived CDR1 and CDR2 are SQVTM and ANQGSEA. The CDR3 protein is CSVEREGSLGSFTEAFF. The CDR3 DNA reads TGCAGCGTTGAGAGGGAGGGCAGCTTGGGGTCCTTTACTGAAGCTTTCTTT.

The CDR3 here is CASSPGREQYF. CDR3 nucleotide sequence: TGTGCCAGCAGTCCAGGGCGCGAGCAGTACTTC. This chain connects TRBV12-3 or TRBV12-4 to TRBJ2-7, with a weak D call TRBD1 (5 bases). CDR3 length equals 11 residues. V gave up 5 bases and J gave up 6 bases, with 8 bases separating them.

Here the CDR3 reads CASRSGGEGTGELFF. The CDR3, as DNA: TGTGCCAGCCGCAGCGGGGGGGAAGGGACCGGGGAGCTGTTTTTT. V usage is TRBV27 and J usage is TRBJ2-2; 10 positions match TRBD2. The junction had 8 bases not matched to a gene; V was cut back by 8 bases and J by 5 bases. This CDR3 is built from 15 residues. CDR1 is MNHEY and CDR2 is SMNVEV in the germline V gene (reference sequence).

The chain carries TRBV19 and TRBJ2-3; TRBD2 aligns across 7 bases. The CDR3 covers 16 residues. The trim removed 6 bases at V and 6 bases at J, leaving 15 bases unmatched. Looked up from germline, CDR1 is LNHDA and CDR2 is SQIVND (reference sequence). CDR3 region: CASSISKALAADTQYF. CDR3 sequence (DNA): TGTGCCAGTAGCATCTCTAAGGCTCTAGCGGCGGATACGCAGTATTTT.

The V gene is TRBV2, the J gene TRBJ2-2; no clear D. This CDR3 is 11 amino acids long. V was cut by 6 bases and J by 9 bases, with 8 bases left in between. The germline gives CDR1 SNHLY, CDR2 FYNNEI. CDR3 bases: TGTGCCAGCAGGGAATCCAGGGAGCTGTTTTTT. Translating gives CASRESRELFF. Using reference TRBV2 and TRBJ2-2 for the parts outside the CDR3, the full variable domain is EPEVTQTPSHQVTQMGQEVILRCVPISNHLYFYWYRQILGQKVEFLVSFYNNEISEKSEIFDDQFSVERPDGSNFTLKIRSTKLEDSAMYFCASRESRELFFGEGSRLTVL.

The chain employs TRBV3-1 (or the pseudogene TRBV3-2) and TRBJ1-2, with no clear D. This CDR3 contains 14 residues. The V gene's germline CDR1 is LGHDT and CDR2 YNNKEL (reference sequence). V lost 2 bases and J lost 0, with 7 bases in between. The chain's CDR3 is CASSQNRANYGYTF. The CDR3 DNA reads as TGTGCCAGCAGCCAAAACCGAGCTAACTATGGCTACACCTTC.

J is TRBJ1-1 and V is TRBV16; no definite D call. The CDR3 is 13 residues long. CDR1 is KGHSY and CDR2 is FQNENV in the germline V gene. Trimming shortened V by 4 bases and J by 3 bases, and 9 bases separated the two germline ends. CDR3 sequence (DNA): TGTGCCAGCAGCCCCCTAACTGACACTGAAGCTTTCTTT. This encodes CASSPLTDTEAFF.

The chain couples TRBV6-5 to TRBJ1-1, with a tentative D call TRBD1 (5 bases). V was cut by 2 bases and J by 11 bases, with 24 bases left in between. The CDR3 consists of 16 residues. CDR1 MNHEY and CDR2 SVGAGI come from the germline V gene. The chain's CDR3 is CASSYGQGLRALGAFF. CDR3 DNA sequence: TGTGCCAGCAGTTACGGCCAGGGACTCCGCGCACTGGGGGCTTTCTTT.

The gene calls are TRBV7-9 and TRBJ1-6, with a tentative D call TRBD1 (5 bases). V lost 5 bases and J 6 bases, leaving 14 bases between the germline ends. This CDR3 region has 15 residues. Germline V gene sequence: CDR1 SEHNR, CDR2 FQNEAQ (reference sequence). CDR3 loop: CASSDIRASNSPLHF. The CDR3 DNA sequence: TGTGCCAGCAGCGACATCAGGGCGTCTAATTCACCCCTCCACTTT.

The rearrangement joins TRBV4-2 to TRBJ2-1; 7 positions match TRBD2. The V gene end was trimmed by 4 bases and the J gene end by 1 base; junction bases not matched to a gene: 7. The CDR3 contains 16 residues. Germline V lookup: CDR1 LGHNA, CDR2 YNFKEQ. The CDR3 nucleotides read TGTGCCAGCAGCCCCACCCTAGCGGAGTCCTACAATGAGCAGTTCTTC. Translation: CASSPTLAESYNEQFF.

This rearrangement joins TRBV29-1 to TRBJ1-2; 7 nucleotides align to TRBD1. Per germline, CDR1 SQVTM and CDR2 ANQGSEA. V lost 3 bases to trimming and J lost 6 bases; unmatched junction nucleotides: 10. CDR3 length equals 14 residues. The CDR3 nucleotides are TGCAGCGTTGACCGAACCGGGACAGAGGATGGCTACACCTTC. Its protein product is CSVDRTGTEDGYTF.

The V gene is TRBV7-9, the J gene TRBJ1-4; the D is unclear. This CDR3 has 15 amino acids. V gave up 3 bases and J gave up 6 bases, with 14 bases separating them. From germline, CDR1 is SEHNR and CDR2 FQNEAQ (reference sequence). The CDR3: CASSLLAGSDEKLFF. CDR3 DNA sequence: TGTGCCAGCAGCTTGTTAGCGGGTTCGGATGAAAAACTGTTTTTT.

This chain uses TRBV18 with TRBJ2-5; 7 bases are shared with TRBD2. The germline CDR1 and CDR2 sequences are KGHSH and LQKENI. The CDR3 is 15 residues long. V shed 6 bases, J shed 4 bases, and the junction held 11 bases outside the gene matches. CDR3 region: CASSSTGTTLETQYF. The CDR3 DNA is TGTGCCAGCTCGTCTACCGGGACTACCCTAGAGACCCAGTACTTC.

The chain has TRBV3-1 (or the pseudogene TRBV3-2) and TRBJ1-2, with D uncertain. The V end was cut by 0 bases, the J end by 7 bases, with 15 bases between. Germline assignment: CDR1 LGHDT and CDR2 YNNKEL (reference sequence). The CDR3 extends over 15 amino acids. The CDR3 coding sequence is TGTGCCAGCAGCCAAGAGGGCATCTCTACCTCTGGCTACACCTTC. This encodes CASSQEGISTSGYTF.

Concerning this clone itself: The same CDR3 can be traced to other DNA sequences in this sample. The chain employs TRBV5-1 and TRBJ1-2; D may be TRBD1 (5 bases). V was pared by 2 bases and J by 0 bases, with 8 bases between. Germline V gene data show CDR1 as SGHRS and CDR2 as YFSETQ. The CDR3 loop spans 14 amino acids. CDR3 nucleotides: TGCGCCAGCAGCTTTGGGGGGGCTAACTATGGCTACACCTTC. Translation: CASSFGGANYGYTF.

This CDR3 reads CASSSSKTRRWETQYF. The CDR3 DNA reads as TGTGCCAGCAGCTCGAGCAAGACTAGGAGATGGGAGACCCAGTACTTC. The rearrangement joins TRBV7-9 to TRBJ2-5; maybe TRBD2 (6 bases). CDR1 is SEHNR and CDR2 is FQNEAQ in the germline V gene (reference sequence). V gave up 4 bases and J gave up 5 bases, with 20 bases separating them. CDR3 length: 16 amino acids. Full variable domain (remainder filled in from reference TRBV7-9 and TRBJ2-5): DTGVSQNPRHKITKRGQNVTFRCDPISEHNRLYWYRQTLGQGPEFLTYFQNEAQLEKSRLLSDRFSAERPKGSFSTLEIQRTEQGDSAMYLCASSSSKTRRWETQYFGPGTRLLVL.

The chain is built from TRBV6-6 and TRBJ1-5, with D possibly TRBD1 on 6 matching bases. V was shortened by 5 bases and J by 4 bases, with 12 bases between the two germline ends. Germline V gene data show CDR1 as MNHNY and CDR2 as SVGAGI (reference sequence). This CDR3 spans 14 amino acids. CDR3 loop: CASSINRENQPQHF. CDR3 in DNA: TGTGCCAGCAGTATAAACAGGGAGAATCAGCCCCAGCATTTT.

This chain uses TRBV4-1 with TRBJ2-5; 9 positions agree with TRBD1. The germline V gene has CDR1 MGHRA and CDR2 YSYEKL. The CDR3 runs to 16 residues. V lost 1 base to trimming and J lost 2 bases; unmatched junction nucleotides: 5. In DNA, the CDR3 is TGCGCCAGCAGCCAAGGAAGGGGACAGGGACAAGAGACCCAGTACTTC. Amino acid sequence: CASSQGRGQGQETQYF.